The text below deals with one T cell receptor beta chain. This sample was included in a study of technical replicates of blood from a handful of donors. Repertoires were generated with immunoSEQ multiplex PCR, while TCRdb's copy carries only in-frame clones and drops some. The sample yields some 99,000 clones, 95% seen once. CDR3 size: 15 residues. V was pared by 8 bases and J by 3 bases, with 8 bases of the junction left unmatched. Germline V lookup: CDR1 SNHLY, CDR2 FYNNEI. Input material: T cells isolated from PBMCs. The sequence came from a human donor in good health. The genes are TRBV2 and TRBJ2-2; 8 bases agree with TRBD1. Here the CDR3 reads CASGHDRGYTGELFF. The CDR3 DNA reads TGTGCCAGCGGACACGACAGGGGTTACACCGGGGAGCTGTTTTTT. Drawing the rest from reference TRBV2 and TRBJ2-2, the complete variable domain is EPEVTQTPSHQVTQMGQEVILRCVPISNHLYFYWYRQILGQKVEFLVSFYNNEISEKSEIFDDQFSVERPDGSNFTLKIRSTKLEDSAMYFCASGHDRGYTGELFFGEGSRLTVL.